This T cell receptor beta chain is drawn from a study of T cell responses to AZD1222 COVID-19 vaccine. Germline-derived CDR1 and CDR2 are MNHEY and SVGAGI. Trimming took 1 base from V and 9 from J, leaving 10 bases between them. The CDR3 has 14 residues. Comment on this clone: Antigen: not known.

Study-level points and caveats: Spike-wide vaccine-associated CD4 TCRs dominated at 160-218 and 743-854. Elevations in Spike-specific TCR breadth and depth followed administration of two AZD1222 doses. Only six people who got AZD1222 tested seropositive at baseline. White British people made up most donors, females outnumbered males, and clonal diversity was possibly underestimated.

Produced via immunoSEQ multiplex PCR; TCRdb's table is partial and in-frame only. The sample has roughly 200,000 clones, approximately 90% seen once; the top ten hold about 1.8%. The sample in question was peripheral blood, obtained 28 days after the second AZD1222 dose. The source is an adult who received the AZD1222 COVID-19 vaccine. The chain uses TRBV6-5 and TRBJ1-6, with D perhaps TRBD1 (5 bases). The CDR3 coding sequence is TGTGCCAGCAGTTACTTCGGACAACTTTCACCCCTCCACTTT. Translated, it gives CASSYFGQLSPLHF.